This TCR beta chain was identified during a study of T-cell memory formation after mild COVID-19. Looking at the study overall: Most TCR clusters belonged to a single donor.

A 5'RACE reaction primed in the constant segment made cDNA libraries of TCR alpha and TCR beta, and these carried sample barcodes and UMIs. TCRdb analysed the 5' RACE reads with MiXCR anew, one entry per CDR3 protein. Found here are approximately 150,000 distinct CDR3 sequences, roughly 14% of them singletons; the top ten hold 13% to 15%. On this clonotype: The antigen is unknown.

Trimming took 4 bases from V and 8 from J, leaving 19 bases between them. CDR3 length: 15 amino acids. CDR1 is SGHRS, CDR2 YFSETQ, per germline. Study-wide results and caveats: Clones which contracted sat mainly in CM and EM if CD4+, and in EMRA if CD8+. Several responding clones turned up in pre-infection memory, indicating that cross-reactive memory may have taken part.

The TCR originated in an adult woman who had mild COVID-19 (a few samples of this study predate the infection). Cell type and time point are not known. Sequencing input: PBMCs or a T cell subset sorted from them (not recorded which). This chain joins TRBV5-1 and TRBJ2-4; D may be TRBD1 or TRBD2 (5 bases each). CDR3 nucleotide sequence: TGCGCCAGCAGCATCCTAGGGGCCGGAGGAGACATTCAGTACTTC. Translation gives CASSILGAGGDIQYF.